This T cell receptor (beta chain) was recovered during a study of blood T cell repertoires in COVID-19. Study context: Sites across the United States, Italy and Spain contributed samples from acute and convalescent COVID-19.

Original handling: Amplified reference gene primers provided the basis for estimating nucleated cell counts. Produced via immunoSEQ multiplex PCR; TCRdb's table is partial and in-frame only. V, J and clone size are taken as reported in that table, and D and trimming were inferred from the DNA itself. In the table there are fewer than 30,000 clones, more than 85% of which are singletons. Looked up from germline, CDR1 is WNHNN and CDR2 is SYGVQD (reference sequence). The CDR3 is 14 amino acids. Trimming at V came to 8 bases and at J to 10 bases, leaving 7 bases not matched to a gene. Sequenced material: peripheral blood. This TCR came from a woman aged 70-85 years with COVID-19, enrolled during active disease. The chain has TRBV10-1 and TRBJ2-1; 14 bases map to TRBD2. CDR3 sequence: CASGRTSGRPEQFF. CDR3 coding DNA: TGCGCCAGCGGTAGGACTAGCGGGAGGCCAGAGCAGTTCTTC.